These 23 T cell receptor beta chains were all obtained from the same sample, sequenced in a study of identical twins. TCRdb called the 5' RACE reads again in MiXCR, with one record for every CDR3 protein. The sample comprises over 200,000 distinct CDR3 sequences, 10% to 13% of which are singletons, and roughly 10% rests with the top ten. The specimen sequenced was memory T cells sorted from blood. These receptors were taken from a man aged 50 to 60 in good health.

The rearrangement links TRBV7-2 to TRBJ2-1; TRBD2 agrees at 7 bases. The V segment lost 2 bases and the J segment 7 bases; nucleotides outside the gene matches: 8. CDR3 length: 15 amino acids. Germline V gene lookup returns CDR1 SGHTA and CDR2 FQGNSA. The CDR3, as DNA: TGTGCCAGCAGCTTAATGAGCGGGGTCGGGAATGAGCAGTTCTTC. Translating gives CASSLMSGVGNEQFF.

This clonotype was counted many times. This sequence joins TRBV7-2 and TRBJ2-5, with D possibly TRBD1 on 6 matching bases. The CDR3 contains 13 residues. Trimming removed 5 bases from V and 5 bases from J, with 12 bases in between. Germline-derived CDR1 and CDR2 are SGHTA and FQGNSA. This CDR3 reads CASSPFTGETQYF. Written as DNA, the CDR3 is TGTGCCAGCAGCCCATTTACAGGGGAGACCCAGTACTTC.

CDR3 nucleotides: TGCGCCAGCAGCCAAAGTCAACTACCCAAAGAGACCCAGTACTTC. Its protein product is CASSQSQLPKETQYF. The chain joins TRBV4-3 to TRBJ2-5; no clear D gene. Trimming took off 2 bases at V and 3 bases at J, with 13 bases between the two ends. The CDR3 extends over 15 amino acids. The germline gives CDR1 LGHNA, CDR2 YSLEER.

In DNA, the CDR3 is TGTGCCTGGACTCCGGCGGGGACCGGGGAGCTGTTTTTT. It translates to CAWTPAGTGELFF. The chain uses TRBV30 and TRBJ2-2, with D possibly TRBD2 on 6 matching bases. The CDR3 sequence is 13 residues long. Germline V lookup: CDR1 GTSNPN, CDR2 SVGIG (reference sequence). Trimming took 4 bases from V and 5 from J, leaving 11 bases between them.

The chain carries TRBV7-2 and TRBJ1-6, with 9 nucleotides matching TRBD1. The germline V gene has CDR1 SGHTA and CDR2 FQGNSA. The J segment lost 10 bases and the V segment lost 6 bases, leaving 4 bases of the junction unmatched. CDR3 length equals 13 residues. CDR3 DNA: TGTGCCAGCAGGTCACAGGGGGCCTCACCCCTCCACTTT. Residues: CASRSQGASPLHF.

The V gene is TRBV24-1, the J gene TRBJ2-7; 9 bases match TRBD1. This CDR3 has 15 residues. Germline loops: CDR1 KGHDR, CDR2 SFDVKD. J lost 5 bases, V lost 7 bases, and 11 bases had no gene match. The CDR3 region is CATSSTGTGLHEQYF. The CDR3 DNA reads as TGTGCCACCAGCTCGACCGGGACAGGGCTCCACGAGCAGTACTTC.

The chain carries TRBV28 and TRBJ2-1; 7 bases align to TRBD2. V lost 4 bases to trimming and J lost 5 bases; unmatched junction nucleotides: 5. CDR3 size: 14 residues. Germline V gene sequence: CDR1 MDHEN, CDR2 SYDVKM. DNA of the CDR3: TGTGCCAGCAGTTCCGGGACTATAAACAATGAGCAGTTCTTC. Its translation is CASSSGTINNEQFF. Variable domain in full (rest from reference TRBV28 and TRBJ2-1): DVKVTQSSRYLVKRTGEKVFLECVQDMDHENMFWYRQDPGLGLRLIYFSYDVKMKEKGDIPEGYSVSREKKERFSLILESASTNQTSMYLCASSSGTINNEQFFGPGTRLTVL.

This clonotype was recorded many times. The rearrangement joins TRBV11-2 to TRBJ2-7; D may match TRBD1 or TRBD2 (5 bases each). Trimming removed 3 bases from V and 5 bases from J, with 20 bases in between. This CDR3 has 16 residues. Germline V gives CDR1 SGHAT, CDR2 FQNNGV. The CDR3 loop reads CASSLGSGTVSDEQYF. The DNA for the CDR3 is TGTGCCAGCAGCTTGGGGTCGGGGACGGTCTCGGACGAGCAGTACTTC.

The table lists this clonotype with many counts. The rearrangement links TRBV29-1 to TRBJ2-5; 10 bases align to TRBD1. The CDR3 consists of 16 residues. Per germline, CDR1 SQVTM and CDR2 ANQGSEA. Trimming cost V 4 bases and J 5 bases; bases outside gene matches: 13. CDR3 DNA: TGCAGCGTTGGCTTTAGGGGACAGGGGTCGCGGGAGACCCAGTACTTC. This sequence encodes CSVGFRGQGSRETQYF.

A few counts support this clonotype. The rearrangement uses TRBV20-1 and TRBJ2-7; D perhaps matches TRBD1 (6 bases). V lost 5 bases, J lost 2 bases, and 13 bases lay in between. The CDR3 length is 13 residues. Germline values: CDR1 DFQATT, CDR2 SNEGSKA (reference sequence). This CDR3 reads CSAGPGHTYEQYF. The CDR3 region has the DNA TGCAGTGCTGGTCCGGGACACACCTACGAGCAGTACTTC.

This clonotype was seen repeatedly, ten times or more. V gene TRBV5-1 combines with J gene TRBJ2-1, with TRBD2 matching 10 bases. Trimming at V came to 0 bases and at J to 0 bases, leaving 3 bases not matched to a gene. The CDR3 sequence is 17 residues long. The germline gives CDR1 SGHRS, CDR2 YFSETQ. The CDR3 is CASSLEAGGPSYNEQFF. DNA of the CDR3: TGCGCCAGCAGCTTGGAAGCGGGGGGGCCCTCCTACAATGAGCAGTTCTTC.

This clonotype has at least ten counts. The rearrangement joins TRBV6-1 to TRBJ2-2, with D unresolved. This CDR3 comprises 16 residues. CDR1 and CDR2 from the germline V gene are MNHNS and SASEGT. Trimming removed 7 bases at V and 1 base at J, with 16 bases between. Here the CDR3 DNA reads TGTGCCAGCAAATGGGTAGGCGCCCGGAACACCGGGGAGCTGTTTTTT. This translates into CASKWVGARNTGELFF.

This clonotype showed up just a few times. The chain carries TRBV18 and TRBJ1-2; 7 nucleotides agree with TRBD1. From germline, CDR1 is KGHSH and CDR2 LQKENI. The CDR3 runs 15 residues. V dropped 3 bases and J dropped 0; count of bases not matched to a gene: 4. This CDR3 is CASSPRGTANYGYTF. In nucleotides, the CDR3 is TGTGCCAGCTCACCGCGCGGGACAGCTAACTATGGCTACACCTTC.

V gene TRBV3-1 combines with J gene TRBJ1-6; tentative D call: TRBD1 (6 bases). In germline, CDR1 is LGHDT, CDR2 YNNKEL (reference sequence). V dropped 4 bases and J dropped 5 bases, with 6 bases sitting between them. This CDR3 comprises 13 residues. CDR3 sequence: CASSRTDNSPLHF. The CDR3 DNA reads TGTGCCAGCAGCCGGACAGATAATTCACCCCTCCACTTT.

On this clonotype itself: A read error may be the cause here, since a much bigger clone is one base away. This chain's CDR3 is CASSTAGAGRNEQFF. The CDR3 nucleotides are TGTGCCAGCTCAACGGCCGGGGCAGGGAGAAATGAGCAGTTCTTC. The chain uses TRBV18 and TRBJ2-1; D possibly uses TRBD1 or TRBD2 (5 bases each). CDR1 KGHSH and CDR2 LQKENI come from the germline V gene. Trimming pared 5 bases from V and 7 bases from J, leaving 18 bases between. CDR3 length: 15 residues.

This sequence joins TRBV7-9 and TRBJ2-3; D gene uncertain. In germline, CDR1 is SEHNR, CDR2 FQNEAQ (reference sequence). V was trimmed by 2 bases and J by 2 bases, leaving 8 bases between them. The CDR3 covers 14 residues. The CDR3: CASSLPTNTDTQYF. The DNA of the CDR3 is TGTGCCAGCAGCTTACCAACCAACACAGATACGCAGTATTTT.

This clonotype was observed at least ten times. The chain is built from TRBV12-3 or TRBV12-4 and TRBJ2-1; 14 bases are shared with TRBD2. The trim removed 6 bases at V and 10 bases at J, leaving 8 bases unmatched. CDR3 length: 15 residues. The CDR3 coding sequence is TGTGCCAGCAGCCCGGGACTAGCGGGAGTGGGGGAGCAGTTCTTC. Protein: CASSPGLAGVGEQFF.

This clonotype was picked up many times. The V gene is TRBV5-1, the J gene TRBJ2-1, with D possibly matching TRBD2 (6 bases). The CDR3 spans 16 residues. From germline, CDR1 is SGHRS and CDR2 YFSETQ. The ends were cut back, 4 bases at V and 5 bases at J, with 19 bases in the middle. The CDR3 spells CASSTGLLPPHNEQFF. DNA for the CDR3: TGCGCCAGCAGCACAGGACTACTCCCTCCACACAATGAGCAGTTCTTC. The whole variable domain, filled in from reference TRBV5-1 and TRBJ2-1, reads KAGVTQTPRYLIKTRGQQVTLSCSPISGHRSVSWYQQTPGQGLQFLFEYFSETQRNKGNFPGRFSGRQFSNSRSEMNVSTLELGDSALYLCASSTGLLPPHNEQFFGPGTRLTVL.

This clonotype has a count of ten or more. This chain joins TRBV6-1 and TRBJ1-2, with D maybe TRBD1 (5 bases). V lost 7 bases and J 7 bases, leaving 19 bases between the germline ends. This CDR3 is built from 14 residues. The V gene's germline CDR1 is MNHNS and CDR2 SASEGT. CDR3 sequence: CASTSHPPRGGYTF. CDR3 DNA sequence: TGTGCCAGCACCTCCCATCCTCCAAGGGGTGGCTACACCTTC.

This clonotype occurred many times. J is TRBJ1-5 and V is TRBV6-2 or TRBV6-3; TRBD1 is a possible D gene (5 bases). Germline V gives CDR1 MNHEY, CDR2 SVGEGT. Between the trimmed V and J ends, which lost 0 bases and 12 bases, there was a span of 12 bases. CDR3 length equals 13 residues. The CDR3 loop reads CASSYSSGVSQHF. The DNA of the CDR3 is TGTGCCAGCAGTTACTCATCGGGGGTTAGCCAGCATTTT.

The chain couples TRBV6-2 or TRBV6-3 to TRBJ2-1, with 12 bases lining up with TRBD2. The CDR3 covers 21 residues. The germline CDR1 and CDR2 sequences are MNHEY and SVGEGT. Trimming cost V 2 bases and J 1 base; bases outside gene matches: 15. The CDR3 bases are TGTGCCAGCAGTTACGCCCCGCCCCTAGCGGGGGGGCCAAGATCCTACAATGAGCAGTTCTTC. This encodes CASSYAPPLAGGPRSYNEQFF.

This clonotype came up a few times. This chain uses TRBV24-1 with TRBJ2-1; a possible D gene is TRBD2 (7 bases). Germline V CDR1 and CDR2: KGHDR, SFDVKD. The CDR3 totals 14 residues. Trimming shortened V by 3 bases and J by 6 bases, and 11 bases separated the two germline ends. In nucleotides, the CDR3 is TGTGCCACCAGTGATACGAGGGGGGGCAATGAGCAGTTCTTC. Amino acid sequence: CATSDTRGGNEQFF.

Only a few counts were recorded for this clonotype. The V call is TRBV6-1, the J call TRBJ2-7; 7 bases agree with TRBD1. V lost 9 bases to trimming and J lost 6 bases; unmatched junction nucleotides: 8. CDR3 length equals 12 residues. Germline lookup yields CDR1 MNHNS and CDR2 SASEGT. The CDR3 loop reads CASSTGLGEQYF. In DNA, the CDR3 is TGTGCCAGTTCGACAGGGTTGGGCGAGCAGTACTTC.